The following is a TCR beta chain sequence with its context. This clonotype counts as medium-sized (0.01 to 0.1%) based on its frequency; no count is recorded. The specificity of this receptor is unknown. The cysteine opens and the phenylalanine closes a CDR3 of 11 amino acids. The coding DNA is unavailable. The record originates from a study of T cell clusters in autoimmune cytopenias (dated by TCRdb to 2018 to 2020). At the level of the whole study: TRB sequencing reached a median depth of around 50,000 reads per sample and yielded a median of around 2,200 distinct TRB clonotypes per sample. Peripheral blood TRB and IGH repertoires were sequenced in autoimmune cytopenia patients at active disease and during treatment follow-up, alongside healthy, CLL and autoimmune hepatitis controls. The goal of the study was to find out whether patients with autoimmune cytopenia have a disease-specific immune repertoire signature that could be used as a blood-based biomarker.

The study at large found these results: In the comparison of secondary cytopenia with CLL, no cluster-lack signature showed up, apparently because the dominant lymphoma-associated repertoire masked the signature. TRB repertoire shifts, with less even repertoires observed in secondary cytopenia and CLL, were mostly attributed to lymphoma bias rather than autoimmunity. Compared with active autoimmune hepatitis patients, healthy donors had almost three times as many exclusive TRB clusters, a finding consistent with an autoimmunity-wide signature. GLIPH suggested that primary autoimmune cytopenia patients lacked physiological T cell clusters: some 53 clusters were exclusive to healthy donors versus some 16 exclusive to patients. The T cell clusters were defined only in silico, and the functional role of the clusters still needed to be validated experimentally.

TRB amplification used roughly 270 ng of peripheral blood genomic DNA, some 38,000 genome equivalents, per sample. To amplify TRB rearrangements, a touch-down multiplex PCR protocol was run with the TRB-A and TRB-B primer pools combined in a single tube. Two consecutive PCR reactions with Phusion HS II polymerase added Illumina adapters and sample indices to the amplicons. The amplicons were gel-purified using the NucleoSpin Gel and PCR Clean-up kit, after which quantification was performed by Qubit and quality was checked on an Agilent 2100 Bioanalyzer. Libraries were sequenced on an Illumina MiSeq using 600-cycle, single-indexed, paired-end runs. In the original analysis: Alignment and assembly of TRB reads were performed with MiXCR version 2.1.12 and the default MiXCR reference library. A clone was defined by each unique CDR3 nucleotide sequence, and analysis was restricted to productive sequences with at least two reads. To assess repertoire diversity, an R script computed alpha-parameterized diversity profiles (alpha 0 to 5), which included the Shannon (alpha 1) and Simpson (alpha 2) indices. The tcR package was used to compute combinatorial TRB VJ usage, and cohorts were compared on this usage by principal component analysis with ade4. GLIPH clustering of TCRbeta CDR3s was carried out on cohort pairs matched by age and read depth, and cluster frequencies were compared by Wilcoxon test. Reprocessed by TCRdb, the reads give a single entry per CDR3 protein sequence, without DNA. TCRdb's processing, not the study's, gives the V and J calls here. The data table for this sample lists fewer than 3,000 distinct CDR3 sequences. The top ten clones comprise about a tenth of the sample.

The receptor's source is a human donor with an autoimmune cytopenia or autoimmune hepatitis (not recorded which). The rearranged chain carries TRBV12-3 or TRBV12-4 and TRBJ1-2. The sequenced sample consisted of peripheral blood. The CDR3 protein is CASSLGDVCTF.